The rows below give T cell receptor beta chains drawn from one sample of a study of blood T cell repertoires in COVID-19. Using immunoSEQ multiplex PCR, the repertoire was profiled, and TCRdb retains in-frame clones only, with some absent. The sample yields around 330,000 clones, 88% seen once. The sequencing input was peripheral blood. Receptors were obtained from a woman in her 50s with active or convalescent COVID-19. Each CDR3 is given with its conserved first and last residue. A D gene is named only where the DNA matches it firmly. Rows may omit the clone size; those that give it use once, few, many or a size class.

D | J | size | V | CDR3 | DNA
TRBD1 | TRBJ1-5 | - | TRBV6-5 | CASSPDRGPQPQHF | TGTGCCAGCAGCCCCGACAGGGGGCCTCAGCCCCAGCATTTT
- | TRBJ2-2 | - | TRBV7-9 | CASSLAREGHTGELFF | TGTGCCAGCAGCTTAGCGAGAGAGGGCCACACCGGGGAGCTGTTTTTT
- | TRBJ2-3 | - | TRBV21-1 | CASRKQGASDTQYF | TGTGCCAGCAGGAAACAGGGGGCATCAGATACGCAGTATTTT
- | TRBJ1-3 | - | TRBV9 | CASSVLGSSGNTIYF | TGTGCCAGCAGCGTGCTAGGGAGCTCTGGAAACACCATATATTTT
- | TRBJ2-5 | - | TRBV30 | CAWSLDPSGTQYF | TGTGCCTGGAGTCTAGACCCGTCGGGGACCCAGTACTTC
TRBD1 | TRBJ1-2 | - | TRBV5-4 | CASSLRTGSYGYTF | TGTGCCAGCAGCCTAAGGACAGGCTCGTATGGCTACACCTTC
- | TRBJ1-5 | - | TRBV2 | CASSDVQGNQPQHF | TGTGCCAGCAGTGACGTCCAGGGGAATCAGCCCCAGCATTTT
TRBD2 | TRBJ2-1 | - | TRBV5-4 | CASSQSGRAYNEQFF | TGTGCCAGCAGCCAAAGCGGGAGGGCCTACAATGAGCAGTTCTTC
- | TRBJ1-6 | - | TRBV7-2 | CASSLAQGGYSPLHF | TGTGCCAGCAGCTTGGCGCAGGGCGGATACTCACCCCTCCACTTT
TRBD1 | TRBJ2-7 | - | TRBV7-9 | CASSAGTGIYEQYF | TGTGCCAGCAGCGCCGGGACAGGGATATACGAGCAGTACTTC
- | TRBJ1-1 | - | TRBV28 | CASSLLMNTEAFF | TGTGCCAGCAGTTTACTAATGAACACTGAAGCTTTCTTT
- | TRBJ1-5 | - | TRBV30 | CAWAEGYSNQPQHF | TGTGCCTGGGCGGAGGGGTATAGCAATCAGCCCCAGCATTTT
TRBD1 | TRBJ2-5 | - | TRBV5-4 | CASSLLQGPQETQYF | TGTGCCAGCAGCTTATTACAGGGGCCACAAGAGACCCAGTACTTC
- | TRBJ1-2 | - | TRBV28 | CASSFQLRGYTF | TGTGCCAGCAGTTTTCAACTTCGCGGCTACACCTTC
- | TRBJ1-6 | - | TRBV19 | CASSTQDSYNSPLHF | TGTGCCAGTAGTACTCAGGACAGCTATAATTCACCCCTCCACTTT
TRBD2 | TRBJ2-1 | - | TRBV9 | CASSIRSGGDYNEQFF | TGTGCCAGCAGCATCCGTAGCGGGGGCGACTACAATGAGCAGTTCTTC
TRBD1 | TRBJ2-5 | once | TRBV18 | CASSLTGDEETQYF | TGTGCCAGCTCCCTCACAGGGGACGAAGAGACCCAGTACTTC
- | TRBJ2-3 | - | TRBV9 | CASSDRLADTQYF | TGTGCCAGCAGCGATCGACTAGCAGATACGCAGTATTTT
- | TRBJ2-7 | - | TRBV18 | CASSTSRELKAHEQYF | TGTGCCAGCTCAACTTCGAGGGAGCTTAAGGCCCACGAGCAGTACTTC
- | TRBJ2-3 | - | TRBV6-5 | CASSNRDWSDTQYF | TGTGCCAGCAGCAACAGGGATTGGTCAGATACGCAGTATTTT
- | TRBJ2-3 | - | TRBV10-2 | CASSASAVSTDTQYF | TGCGCCAGCAGTGCGTCAGCGGTTAGCACAGATACGCAGTATTTT
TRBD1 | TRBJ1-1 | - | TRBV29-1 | CSVAGQLNTEAFF | TGCAGCGTTGCGGGACAGCTGAACACTGAAGCTTTCTTT
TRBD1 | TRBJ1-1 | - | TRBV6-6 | CASSSGQVGTEAFF | TGTGCCAGCAGTTCCGGACAGGTGGGCACTGAAGCTTTCTTT
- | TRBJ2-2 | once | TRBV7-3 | CASSQGGGYTGELFF | TGTGCCAGCAGCCAAGGTGGAGGGTACACCGGGGAGCTGTTTTTT
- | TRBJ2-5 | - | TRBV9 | CASTPPSGCQETQYF | TGTGCCAGCACACCGCCTTCAGGGTGTCAAGAGACCCAGTACTTC
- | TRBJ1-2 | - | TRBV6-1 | CASSEAYGGYGYTF | TGTGCCAGCAGTGAAGCATACGGAGGCTATGGCTACACCTTC
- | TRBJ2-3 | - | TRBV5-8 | CASRSTGADTQYF | TGTGCCAGCAGATCGACAGGAGCAGATACGCAGTATTTT
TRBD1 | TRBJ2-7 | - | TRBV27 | CASKGIRDRGTYEQYF | TGTGCCAGCAAAGGAATCCGGGACAGGGGAACCTACGAGCAGTACTTC